One sample yielded the 3 T cell receptor beta chains listed below, sequenced in a study of cytomegalovirus exposure and HLA in healthy donors. Repertoires were generated with immunoSEQ multiplex PCR, while TCRdb's copy carries only in-frame clones and drops some. The sample has roughly 260,000 clones; 90% are singletons. The sequenced sample was PBMCs. These receptors came from a woman aged 18 to 35 in good health and CMV-seronegative.

The chain couples TRBV7-6 to TRBJ2-7; 7 positions match TRBD1. CDR3 length: 17 amino acids. Per germline, CDR1 SGHVS and CDR2 FNYEAQ. Trimming removed 2 bases from V and 0 bases from J; junction bases left unmatched: 10. DNA for the CDR3: TGTGCCAGCAGCTTATCACCGACAGGGATCGGCTCCTACGAGCAGTACGTC. Translating gives CASSLSPTGIGSYEQYV.

V usage is TRBV29-1 and J usage is TRBJ2-5, with 7 bases lining up with TRBD1. The CDR3 runs 13 residues. Trimming cost V 6 bases and J 2 bases; bases outside gene matches: 6. The germline V gene encodes CDR1 SQVTM and CDR2 ANQGSEA. For the CDR3, the DNA is TGCAGCGTGTTAACAGGGGAACAAGAGACCCAGTACTTC. Its protein is CSVLTGEQETQYF.

This chain joins TRBV19 and TRBJ2-5, with D perhaps matching TRBD2 (5 bases). Germline lookup yields CDR1 LNHDA and CDR2 SQIVND (reference sequence). V lost 3 bases and J 5 bases, leaving 13 bases between the germline ends. The CDR3 covers 14 residues. The CDR3 DNA follows: TGTGCCAGTAGTATTTATGCAGGCGGGGAGACCCAGTACTTC. Its protein is CASSIYAGGETQYF.